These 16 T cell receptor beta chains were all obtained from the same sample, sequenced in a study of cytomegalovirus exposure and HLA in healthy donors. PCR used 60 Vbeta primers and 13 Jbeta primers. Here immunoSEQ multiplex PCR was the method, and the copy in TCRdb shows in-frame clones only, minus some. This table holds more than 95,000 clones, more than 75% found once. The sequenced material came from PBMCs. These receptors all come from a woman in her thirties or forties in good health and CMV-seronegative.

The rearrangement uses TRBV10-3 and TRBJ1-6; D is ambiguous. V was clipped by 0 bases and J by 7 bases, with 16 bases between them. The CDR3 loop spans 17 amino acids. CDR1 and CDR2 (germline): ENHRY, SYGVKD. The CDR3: CAISESFAGRLNSPLHF. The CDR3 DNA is TGTGCCATCAGTGAGTCCTTCGCGGGCAGACTAAATTCACCCCTCCACTTT.

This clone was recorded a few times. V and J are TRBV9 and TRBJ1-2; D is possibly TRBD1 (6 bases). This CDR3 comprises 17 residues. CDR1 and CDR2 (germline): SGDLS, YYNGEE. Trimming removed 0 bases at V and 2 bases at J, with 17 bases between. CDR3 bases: TGTGCCAGCAGCGTAGTCCCAAAAACAGGGAGCAACTATGGCTACACCTTC. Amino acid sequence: CASSVVPKTGSNYGYTF.

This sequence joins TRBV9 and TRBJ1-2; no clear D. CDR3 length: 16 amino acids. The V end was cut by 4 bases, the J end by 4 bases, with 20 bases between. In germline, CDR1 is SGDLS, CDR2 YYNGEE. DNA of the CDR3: TGTGCCAGCAGCTTCCCCCTTCGGGGAGAGTTCTATGGCTACACCTTC. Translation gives CASSFPLRGEFYGYTF. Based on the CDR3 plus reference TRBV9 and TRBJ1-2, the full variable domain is DSGVTQTPKHLITATGQRVTLRCSPRSGDLSVYWYQQSLDQGLQFLIQYYNGEERAKGNILERFSAQQFPDLHSELNLSSLELGDSALYFCASSFPLRGEFYGYTFGSGTRLTVV.

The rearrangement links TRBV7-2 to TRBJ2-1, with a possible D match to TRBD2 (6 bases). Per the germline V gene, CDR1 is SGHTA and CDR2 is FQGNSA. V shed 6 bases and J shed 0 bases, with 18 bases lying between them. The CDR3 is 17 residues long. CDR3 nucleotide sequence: TGTGCCAGCAGGCCGGCCGGCGGGGTCAGCTCCTACAATGAGCAGTTCTTC. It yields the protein CASRPAGGVSSYNEQFF. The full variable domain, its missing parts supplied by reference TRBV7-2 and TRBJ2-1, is GAGVSQSPSNKVTEKGKDVELRCDPISGHTALYWYRQSLGQGLEFLIYFQGNSAPDKSGLPSDRFSAERTGGSVSTLTIQRTQQEDSAVYLCASRPAGGVSSYNEQFFGPGTRLTVL.

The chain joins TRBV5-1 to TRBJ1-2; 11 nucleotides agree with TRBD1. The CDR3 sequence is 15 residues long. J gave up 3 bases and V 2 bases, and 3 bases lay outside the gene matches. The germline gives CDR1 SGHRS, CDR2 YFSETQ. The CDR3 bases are TGCGCCAGCAGCTTTAGGACAGGGGGCGACTATGGCTACACCTTC. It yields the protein CASSFRTGGDYGYTF.

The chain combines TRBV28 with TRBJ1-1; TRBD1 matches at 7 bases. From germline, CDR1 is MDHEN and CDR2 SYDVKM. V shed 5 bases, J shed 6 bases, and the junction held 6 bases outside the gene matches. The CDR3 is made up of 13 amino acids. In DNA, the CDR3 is TGTGCCAGCAGTCGGAACAGGGGAGCTGAAGCTTTCTTT. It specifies CASSRNRGAEAFF.

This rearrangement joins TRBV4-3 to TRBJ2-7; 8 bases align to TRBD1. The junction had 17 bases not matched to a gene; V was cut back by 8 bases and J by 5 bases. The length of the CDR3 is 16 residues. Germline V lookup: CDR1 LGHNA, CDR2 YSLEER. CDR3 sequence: CASGWGADRVPNEQYF. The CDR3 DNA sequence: TGCGCCAGCGGGTGGGGGGCGGACAGGGTCCCCAACGAGCAGTACTTC.

In nucleotides, the CDR3 is TGCAGCGTCGTACAGGACCCTGCGCGGTACGAGCAGTACTTC. This gives the protein CSVVQDPARYEQYF. The chain carries TRBV29-1 and TRBJ2-7, with a possible D match to TRBD1 (5 bases). Trimming took off 6 bases at V and 4 bases at J, with 19 bases between the two ends. This CDR3 spans 14 amino acids. CDR1 is SQVTM and CDR2 is ANQGSEA in the germline V gene.

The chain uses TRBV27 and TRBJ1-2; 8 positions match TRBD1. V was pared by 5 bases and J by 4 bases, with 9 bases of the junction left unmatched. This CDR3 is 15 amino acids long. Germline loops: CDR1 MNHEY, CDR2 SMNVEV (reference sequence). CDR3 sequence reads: CASSPGTGVAYGYTF. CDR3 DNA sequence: TGTGCCAGCAGTCCTGGGACAGGTGTCGCCTATGGCTACACCTTC.

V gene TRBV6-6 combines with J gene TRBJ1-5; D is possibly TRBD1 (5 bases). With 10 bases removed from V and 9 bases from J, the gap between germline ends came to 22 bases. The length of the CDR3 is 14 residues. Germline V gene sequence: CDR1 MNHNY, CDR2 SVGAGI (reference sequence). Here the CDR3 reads CAIRDSGHNVPQHF. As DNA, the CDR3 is TGTGCCATCCGGGACTCCGGTCACAATGTGCCCCAGCATTTT.

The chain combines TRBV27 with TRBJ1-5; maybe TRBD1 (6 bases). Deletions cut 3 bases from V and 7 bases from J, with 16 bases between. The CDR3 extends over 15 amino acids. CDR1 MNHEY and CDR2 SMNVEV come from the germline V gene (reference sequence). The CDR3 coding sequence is TGTGCCAGCAGTTTCTCAGGGGCCGTGGACCAGCCCCAGCATTTT. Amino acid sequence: CASSFSGAVDQPQHF.

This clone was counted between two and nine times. For the CDR3, the DNA is TGCAGCGTTTCCGATCTCGAGGGAGTAGGAGATACGCAGTATTTT. It yields the protein CSVSDLEGVGDTQYF. The chain joins TRBV29-1 to TRBJ2-3, with D maybe TRBD2 (5 bases). This CDR3 has 15 amino acids. CDR1 SQVTM and CDR2 ANQGSEA come from the germline V gene. Deletions cut 5 bases from V and 5 bases from J, with 20 bases between.

The CDR3 protein is CASSAPGQGTYEQYF. CDR3 coding DNA: TGCGCCAGCAGCGCGCCGGGACAGGGGACTTACGAGCAGTACTTC. V is TRBV5-1 and J is TRBJ2-7; 10 nucleotides agree with TRBD1. The CDR3 extends over 15 amino acids. Germline V gene sequence: CDR1 SGHRS, CDR2 YFSETQ. Trimming took 4 bases from V and 4 from J; bases not matched to a gene: 8.

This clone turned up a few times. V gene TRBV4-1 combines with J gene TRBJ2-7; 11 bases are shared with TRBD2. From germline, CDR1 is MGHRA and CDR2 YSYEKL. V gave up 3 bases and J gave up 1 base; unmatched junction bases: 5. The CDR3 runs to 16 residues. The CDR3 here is CASSQGLAALSYEQYF. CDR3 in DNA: TGCGCCAGCAGCCAGGGACTAGCGGCCCTATCCTACGAGCAGTACTTC.

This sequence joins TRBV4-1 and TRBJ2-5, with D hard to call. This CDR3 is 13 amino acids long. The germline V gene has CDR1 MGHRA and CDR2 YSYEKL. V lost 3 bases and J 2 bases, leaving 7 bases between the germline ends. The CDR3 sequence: CASSQAAQETQYF. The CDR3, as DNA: TGCGCCAGCAGCCAGGCGGCGCAAGAGACCCAGTACTTC.

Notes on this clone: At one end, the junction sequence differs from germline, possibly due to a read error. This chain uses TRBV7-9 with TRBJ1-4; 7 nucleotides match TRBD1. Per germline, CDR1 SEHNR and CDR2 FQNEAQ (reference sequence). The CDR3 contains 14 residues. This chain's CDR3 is CSSSLIQGSEKLFF. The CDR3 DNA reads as TGTTCCAGCAGCTTGATACAGGGGAGTGAAAAACTGTTTTTT.